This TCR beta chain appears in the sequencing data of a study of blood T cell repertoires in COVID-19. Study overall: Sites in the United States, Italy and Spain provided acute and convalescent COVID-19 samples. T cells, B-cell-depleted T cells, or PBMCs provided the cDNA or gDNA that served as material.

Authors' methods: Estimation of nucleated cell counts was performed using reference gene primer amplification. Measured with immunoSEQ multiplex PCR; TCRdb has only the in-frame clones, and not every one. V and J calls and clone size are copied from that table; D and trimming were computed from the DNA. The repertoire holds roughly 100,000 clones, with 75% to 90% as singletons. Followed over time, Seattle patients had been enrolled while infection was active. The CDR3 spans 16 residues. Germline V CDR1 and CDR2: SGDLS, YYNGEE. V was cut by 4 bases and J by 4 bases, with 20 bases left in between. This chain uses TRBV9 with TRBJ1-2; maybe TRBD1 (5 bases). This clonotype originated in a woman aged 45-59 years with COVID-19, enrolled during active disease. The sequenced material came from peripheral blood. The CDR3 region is CASSIPFQGLSYGYTF. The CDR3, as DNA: TGTGCCAGCAGCATCCCTTTTCAGGGCCTAAGCTATGGCTACACCTTC.